A selection of T cell receptor beta chains follows, all from one sample in a study of early T cells in non-severe SARS-CoV-2 infection. Via MiXCR, TCRdb re-called the 5' RACE reads, giving one row per CDR3 protein. Here the sample spans 50,000 to 60,000 distinct CDR3 sequences, under 15% being singletons. Sequencing was performed on whole blood. Receptors were obtained from an adult who was a healthcare worker with PCR-confirmed SARS-CoV-2 infection or an uninfected control (not recorded which). Both conserved end residues are part of each CDR3. D genes are given only for firm matches. Rows give clone size only sometimes, using once, few, many, or a class for an expanded clone.

size	J	V	D	CDR3	DNA
many	TRBJ1-2	TRBV7-9	NA	CASSLVTHYNYGYTF	TGTGCCAGCAGCTTAGTCACACATTATAACTATGGCTACACCTTC
NA	TRBJ2-1	TRBV6-2/TRBV6-3	TRBD2	CASSYSSSGGGARNEQFF	TGTGCCAGCAGTTACTCGTCTTCTGGCGGGGGGGCCCGCAATGAGCAGTTCTTC
few	TRBJ1-6	TRBV7-3	NA	CASSLDRVSPLHF	TGTGCCAGCAGCTTAGATCGCGTCTCACCCCTCCACTTT
few	TRBJ2-1	TRBV4-1	TRBD2	CASSQGGLGYNEQFF	TGCGCCAGCAGCCAAGGGGGACTAGGCTACAATGAGCAGTTCTTC
NA	TRBJ1-1	TRBV10-1	NA	CASSESTFSGVSTEAFF	TGCGCCAGCAGTGAGTCTACATTCTCAGGGGTTTCCACTGAAGCTTTCTTT
few	TRBJ2-7	TRBV13	TRBD1	CASAQGANYEQYF	TGTGCCAGTGCACAGGGGGCGAATTACGAGCAGTACTTC
NA	TRBJ1-5	TRBV6-4	NA	CASSDHANQPQHF	TGTGCCAGCAGTGACCATGCGAATCAGCCCCAGCATTTT
many	TRBJ1-3	TRBV12-5	NA	CASGPGGLSGNTIYF	TGTGCTAGTGGTCCCGGCGGGCTGAGTGGAAACACCATATATTTT
many	TRBJ2-7	TRBV7-8	TRBD1	CASSLRQGPSYEQYF	TGTGCCAGCAGCTTGCGACAGGGCCCATCCTACGAGCAGTACTTC
few	TRBJ2-2	TRBV7-3	TRBD2	CASSLTAGGPPNTGELFF	TGTGCCAGCAGCTTAACTGCGGGGGGGCCCCCGAACACCGGGGAGCTGTTTTTT
once	TRBJ2-3	TRBV7-9	TRBD2	CASRGLAGTTDTQYF	TGTGCCAGCCGAGGACTAGCGGGGACCACAGATACGCAGTATTTT
many	TRBJ2-5	TRBV18	NA	CASSRGRDQETQYF	TGTGCCAGCTCACGAGGACGGGACCAAGAGACCCAGTACTTC
many	TRBJ1-2	TRBV12-3/TRBV12-4	TRBD1	CASSATPTGGKGGYTF	TGTGCCAGCAGTGCTACCCCCACAGGGGGCAAGGGGGGCTACACCTTC
many	TRBJ2-7	TRBV29-1	TRBD1	CSALGDSTYEQYF	TGCAGCGCCCTGGGGGACAGCACCTACGAGCAGTACTTC
NA	TRBJ2-1	TRBV6-5	NA	CASSPQENSYNEQFF	TGTGCCAGCAGTCCCCAGGAGAACTCCTACAATGAGCAGTTCTTC
many	TRBJ1-1	TRBV3-1	NA	CASSLRQNTEAFF	TGTGCCAGCAGCCTTCGACAGAACACTGAAGCTTTCTTT
many	TRBJ2-5	TRBV10-2	NA	CASSTGSKVSQYF	TGCGCCAGCAGTACCGGGTCCAAGGTTTCCCAGTACTTC
many	TRBJ2-3	TRBV7-2	TRBD2	CASSRERGASTDTQYF	TGTGCCAGCAGCCGTGAGCGGGGGGCTAGCACAGATACGCAGTATTTT
NA	TRBJ2-3	TRBV5-1	NA	CASSLGPISDTQYF	TGCGCCAGCAGCTTGGGACCGATTTCAGATACGCAGTATTTT
many	TRBJ2-2	TRBV12-3/TRBV12-4	TRBD2	CASGTGGAPGELFF	TGTGCCAGCGGCACCGGGGGGGCCCCCGGGGAGCTGTTTTTT
NA	TRBJ1-5	TRBV19	NA	CASSIEWRKPQHF	TGTGCCAGTAGTATAGAATGGCGGAAGCCCCAGCATTTT
many	TRBJ2-1	TRBV5-1	TRBD2	CASSLEPRTSSYNEQFF	TGCGCCAGCAGCTTGGAGCCCCGGACTAGCTCCTACAATGAGCAGTTCTTC
NA	TRBJ2-2	TRBV18	NA	CASSPIGPARPNTGELFF	TGTGCCAGCTCACCAATTGGGCCAGCGAGGCCTAACACCGGGGAGCTGTTTTTT
many	TRBJ2-2	TRBV4-2	TRBD2	CASSQDPLTSGGASNTGELFF	TGTGCCAGCAGCCAAGATCCCCTGACTAGCGGGGGGGCCTCGAACACCGGGGAGCTGTTTTTT
NA	TRBJ2-7	TRBV6-2/TRBV6-3	NA	CASTGRAYEQYF	TGTGCCAGCACCGGGCGGGCCTACGAGCAGTACTTC
many	TRBJ1-1	TRBV5-1	NA	CASSARPSTVNTEAFF	TGCGCCAGCAGCGCCCGGCCCTCGACAGTGAACACTGAAGCTTTCTTT
NA	TRBJ2-5	TRBV29-1	TRBD1	CSVRDRGGETQYF	TGCAGCGTCCGCGACAGGGGAGGAGAGACCCAGTACTTC
NA	TRBJ1-6	TRBV12-3/TRBV12-4	NA	CASSFSVGGDSPLHF	TGTGCCAGCAGTTTCTCCGTGGGGGGTGATTCACCCCTCCACTTT
many	TRBJ1-1	TRBV6-1	TRBD1	CASSERQGNTEVFF	TGTGCCAGCAGTGAACGACAGGGGAACACTGAAGTTTTCTTT
NA	TRBJ2-3	TRBV12-3/TRBV12-4	TRBD2	CASRLGPLAGGTDTQYF	TGTGCCAGCAGGCTGGGCCCTCTAGCGGGGGGCACAGATACGCAGTATTTT
many	TRBJ2-5	TRBV6-1	TRBD2	CASSPASASGARAQYF	TGTGCCAGCAGCCCAGCGTCGGCTAGCGGGGCCCGGGCCCAGTACTTC
few	TRBJ2-7	TRBV30	TRBD1	CAWGEDRAPWDEQYF	TGTGCCTGGGGAGAGGACAGGGCCCCATGGGACGAGCAGTACTTC
few	TRBJ2-7	TRBV7-9	NA	CASSPRQGFDEQYF	TGTGCCAGCAGCCCCCGGCAGGGGTTCGACGAGCAGTACTTC
NA	TRBJ2-1	TRBV25-1	NA	CASSPAGVYNEQFF	TGTGCCAGCAGCCCCGCCGGGGTATACAATGAGCAGTTCTTC